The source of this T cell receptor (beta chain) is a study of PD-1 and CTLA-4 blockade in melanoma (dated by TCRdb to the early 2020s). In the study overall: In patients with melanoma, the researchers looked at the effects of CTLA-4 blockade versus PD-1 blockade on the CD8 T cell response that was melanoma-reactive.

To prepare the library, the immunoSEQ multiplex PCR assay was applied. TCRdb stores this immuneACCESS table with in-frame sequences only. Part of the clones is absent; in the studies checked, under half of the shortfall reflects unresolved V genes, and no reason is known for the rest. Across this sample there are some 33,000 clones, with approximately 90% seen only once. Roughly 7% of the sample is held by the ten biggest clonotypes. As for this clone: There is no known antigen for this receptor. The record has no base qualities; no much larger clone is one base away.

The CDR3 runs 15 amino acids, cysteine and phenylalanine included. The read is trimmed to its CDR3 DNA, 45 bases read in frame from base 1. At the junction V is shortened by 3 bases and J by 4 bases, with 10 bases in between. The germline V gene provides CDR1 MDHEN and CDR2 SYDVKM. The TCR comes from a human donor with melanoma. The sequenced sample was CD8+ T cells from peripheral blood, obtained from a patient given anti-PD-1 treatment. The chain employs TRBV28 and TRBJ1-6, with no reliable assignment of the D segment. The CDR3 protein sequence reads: CASSFAERYNSPLHF. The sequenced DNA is TGTGCCAGCAGTTTCGCGGAGAGGTATAATTCACCCCTCCACTTT. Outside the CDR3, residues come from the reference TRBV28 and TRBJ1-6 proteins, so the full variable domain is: DVKVTQSSRYLVKRTGEKVFLECVQDMDHENMFWYRQDPGLGLRLIYFSYDVKMKEKGDIPEGYSVSREKKERFSLILESASTNQTSMYLCASSFAERYNSPLHFGNGTRLTVT.